One T cell receptor beta chain is described in this entry. CD45RA-negative memory and CD45RA+ naive subsets were split from the CD4+ cells. The sample comes from a study of shared clonotypes between healthy human individuals. As for the study in general: Used for every donor were three CD4 naive, three CD4 memory, two CD8 naive and one CD8 memory plate.

The table came from immunoSEQ multiplex PCR; TCRdb's copy has only in-frame clones and leaves some out. The table shows about 2.5 million clones, with around 90% occurring only once. The sequence was collected from a man aged 18-30 years in good health. Some clones in this sample may be carry-over from other donors' samples. Source material: naive CD4+ T cells from PBMCs. Documented subset: CD45RA+ positively selected.

CDR3 sequence: CASSQGLAGGIYEQYF. The CDR3 region has the DNA TGCGCCAGCAGCCAGGGCCTAGCGGGAGGGATCTACGAGCAGTACTTC. This rearrangement joins TRBV4-1 to TRBJ2-7, with TRBD2 matching over 12 bases. The CDR3 length is 16 residues. Trimming took 3 bases from V and 3 from J; bases not matched to a gene: 6. Germline assignment: CDR1 MGHRA and CDR2 YSYEKL.